This is a list of T cell receptor beta chains from one sample in a study of T cell repertoires in cytomegalovirus infection. For these TCRs, the target antigens are not known. MiXCR, applied by TCRdb to the reads, yields one record per CDR3 protein. The repertoire holds approximately 140,000 distinct CDR3 sequences, with about 24% as singletons. Specimen: PBMCs, sequenced either directly or after in vitro stimulation (not recorded which). The receptors originated from a human donor in good health (CMV status not recorded). Some clones in this sample may be carry-over from other donors' samples. CDR3s include the opening cysteine and the closing phenylalanine or tryptophan. The D gene is left open where the match is weak. A clone size is listed for some rows: how often the clone was seen (once, few, many), or a class if it is expanded.

TRBV28	TRBJ2-5	few	TRBD1	TGTGCCAGCAGTTTGACAGGGAGCGAGACCCAGTACTTC	CASSLTGSETQYF
TRBV4-1	TRBJ1-1	few	NA	TGCGCCAGCAGCCAAGACAAGGAAGCAGGGGTGGTCACTGAAGCTTTCTTT	CASSQDKEAGVVTEAFF
TRBV7-2	TRBJ2-7	many	TRBD2	TGTGCCAGCAGCCCGAATGAACCTAGCGGGTTTTCCTACGAGCAGTACTTC	CASSPNEPSGFSYEQYF
TRBV7-6	TRBJ2-3	NA	NA	TGTGCCAGCAGCTCCACTCGGAACGCAGATACGCAGTATTTT	CASSSTRNADTQYF
TRBV28	TRBJ1-3	many	NA	TGTGCCAGCACCCTTGGAGGGGCCTCTGGAAACACCATATATTTT	CASTLGGASGNTIYF
TRBV10-3	TRBJ2-1	few	NA	TGTGCCATCAGTGAGTCTCATAACAAGGTCTACAATGAGCAGTTCTTC	CAISESHNKVYNEQFF
TRBV28	TRBJ2-5	NA	NA	TGTGCCAGCAGTTTGCGTACTTTCCGGGACGGGGAAGAGACCCAGTACTTC	CASSLRTFRDGEETQYF
TRBV7-2	TRBJ2-7	many	TRBD2	TGTGCCAGCAGCTACGGACTAGCGGGAGACGAGCAGTACTTC	CASSYGLAGDEQYF
TRBV6-2/TRBV6-3	TRBJ2-1	NA	TRBD2	TGTGCCAGCAGTTACTATTCTCGACTAGCGGGAGGGCGGTACAATGAGCAGTTCTTC	CASSYYSRLAGGRYNEQFF
TRBV5-4	TRBJ2-3	NA	TRBD1	TGTGCCAGCAGCTACGGACAGGTTAGCACAGATACGCAGTATTTT	CASSYGQVSTDTQYF
TRBV6-1	TRBJ2-5	few	NA	TGTGCCAGCAGTGAACAACGGGACCCGGGTGAGACCCAGTACTTC	CASSEQRDPGETQYF
TRBV7-3	TRBJ2-7	few	NA	TGTGCCAGCAGTTTACAGGGCGGTAGCTCCTACGAGCAGTACTTC	CASSLQGGSSYEQYF
TRBV7-9	TRBJ1-1	many	NA	TGTGCCAGCAGCTTAGTTGCAGGGAACACTGAAGCTTTCTTT	CASSLVAGNTEAFF
TRBV19	TRBJ1-2	few	NA	TGTGCCAGTAGTTCAGAACACTATGGCTACACCTTC	CASSSEHYGYTF
TRBV7-9	TRBJ2-5	few	NA	TGTGCCAGCAGCCACGCACTGTCGTACCAAGAGACCCAGTACTTC	CASSHALSYQETQYF
TRBV7-3	TRBJ1-1	NA	NA	TGTGCCAGCAGCTTATTGGCTCGCACTGAAGCTTTCTTT	CASSLLARTEAFF
TRBV6-2/TRBV6-3	TRBJ2-7	few	TRBD2	TGTGCCAGCAGTTCGCCGGGACTAGCGGGACCTCTTTCCTACGAGCAGTACTTC	CASSSPGLAGPLSYEQYF
TRBV14	TRBJ2-6	few	NA	TGTGCCAGCAGCCAAGAACCTGGGGCCAACGTCCTGACTTTC	CASSQEPGANVLTF
TRBV7-2	TRBJ2-7	many	NA	TGTGCCAGCAGCTTACAAAAGGACAGACTCTCCGAGCAGTACTTC	CASSLQKDRLSEQYF
TRBV10-3	TRBJ2-5	NA	TRBD2	TGTGCCATCAGTGTGATTAGCGGGATTGAGACCCAGTACTTC	CAISVISGIETQYF
TRBV7-2	TRBJ1-1	many	NA	TGTGCCAGCAGCTTAGGAGGGCGGATGAACACTGAAGCTTTCTTT	CASSLGGRMNTEAFF
TRBV5-6	TRBJ2-7	NA	TRBD2	TGTGCCAGCAGCTGGGGACTGGTAGCGGGAACCTACGAGCAGTACTTC	CASSWGLVAGTYEQYF
TRBV30	TRBJ1-1	NA	NA	TGTGCCTGGAGTGTAAGGTCTGGGACTGAAGCTTTCTTT	CAWSVRSGTEAFF
TRBV27	TRBJ1-1	NA	TRBD1	TGTGCCAGCAGTTCCCAGATAGACAGGGTAAGAAGAGGGACTGAAGCTTTCTTT	CASSSQIDRVRRGTEAFF
TRBV10-3	TRBJ2-3	many	TRBD2	TGTGCCACCGGAGGACTAGCGGGAGGAAGTTCTACAGATACGCAGTATTTT	CATGGLAGGSSTDTQYF
TRBV7-6	TRBJ2-5	many	TRBD1	TGTGCCAGCAGCTTAGGCACCGGGACAGGCGAGACCCAGTACTTC	CASSLGTGTGETQYF
TRBV7-3	TRBJ2-1	NA	TRBD2	TGTGCCAGCAGCTTAGTCGGTAGCGGGAGGGCCTACAATGAGCAGTTCTTC	CASSLVGSGRAYNEQFF
TRBV7-2	TRBJ2-3	many	NA	TGTGCCAGCAGACCCGGAGGCGGACCAGTAGATACGCAGTATTTT	CASRPGGGPVDTQYF
TRBV7-9	TRBJ2-5	NA	TRBD2	TGTGCCAGCAGCGCCCTTAGCGGGAGAGGGGAGACCCAGTACTTC	CASSALSGRGETQYF
TRBV7-2	TRBJ1-3	many	NA	TGTGCCAGCAGCTTAGCAGGGGGGAACTCTGGAAACACCATATATTTT	CASSLAGGNSGNTIYF
TRBV5-1	TRBJ2-3	few	NA	TGCGCCAGCAAGGAGGGGGAGGAGGATACGCAGTATTTT	CASKEGEEDTQYF
TRBV5-4	TRBJ2-3	few	NA	TGTGCCAGCAGCATCGGACAGCTTAGCACAGATACGCAGTATTTT	CASSIGQLSTDTQYF
TRBV28	TRBJ1-5	many	NA	TGTGCCAGCAGTTTCTCTACGTCTAGTAGCAATCAGCCCCAGCATTTT	CASSFSTSSSNQPQHF
TRBV7-2	TRBJ1-1	many	NA	TGTGCCAGCACCTTAAACACTGAAGCTTTCTTT	CASTLNTEAFF
TRBV7-9	TRBJ1-5	many	NA	TGTGCCAGCAGCTTAGACCAGAGCAATCAGCCCCAGCATTTT	CASSLDQSNQPQHF
TRBV25-1	TRBJ1-2	NA	NA	TGTGCCAGCAGTGAAGCCAGCTTTTACTATGGCTACACCTTC	CASSEASFYYGYTF
TRBV7-2	TRBJ2-3	NA	TRBD2	TGTGCCAGCAGCCCGGGACTAGCTGTGACAGATACGCAGTATTTT	CASSPGLAVTDTQYF
TRBV28	TRBJ2-3	few	NA	TGTGCCAGCAGTTTATCCAGGGCTTGGGCAGATACGCAGTATTTT	CASSLSRAWADTQYF
TRBV5-1	TRBJ2-6	many	NA	TGCGCCAGCAGCATCAACCGTCCTGGGGCCAACGTCCTGACTTTC	CASSINRPGANVLTF
TRBV28	TRBJ1-2	many	TRBD1	TGTGCCAGCAGTTTACTTTGGACCCGGGACAGGGGGCATGGCTACACCTTC	CASSLLWTRDRGHGYTF
TRBV6-5	TRBJ2-2	NA	NA	TGTGCCAGCACAAGGGGCACCGGGGAGCTGTTTTTT	CASTRGTGELFF
TRBV12-3/TRBV12-4	TRBJ2-2	NA	TRBD1	TGTGCCAGCGGCGGACAGGGCTGGACCGGGGAGCTGTTTTTT	CASGGQGWTGELFF
TRBV6-5	TRBJ2-3	few	NA	TGTGCCAGCAGTTACTCGGTATCCCCCACAGATACGCAGTATTTT	CASSYSVSPTDTQYF
TRBV2	TRBJ1-5	NA	NA	TGTGCCAGCTCTTTGCTGACGACGGTTGCGCCCCAGCATTTT	CASSLLTTVAPQHF
TRBV19	TRBJ2-1	NA	NA	TGTGCCAGTAGCCCCCCCTACAATGAGCAGTTCTTC	CASSPPYNEQFF
TRBV6-5	TRBJ2-1	NA	NA	TGTGCCAGCAGTTACTTGCCAGGGGCCTACAATGAGCAGTTCTTC	CASSYLPGAYNEQFF
TRBV27	TRBJ2-7	NA	TRBD2	TGTGCCAGCAGTTCAACTAGCGGGAGGGCGAACGAGCAGTACTTC	CASSSTSGRANEQYF
TRBV7-2	TRBJ1-1	few	NA	TGTGCCAGCAGCTCCGACCCGGGGGGGAACACTGAAGCTTTCTTT	CASSSDPGGNTEAFF
TRBV5-1	TRBJ1-1	NA	TRBD1	TGCGCCAGCAGCTCACAGGGGGGGGACACTGAAGCTTTCTTT	CASSSQGGDTEAFF
TRBV5-4	TRBJ2-3	NA	NA	TGTGCCAGCAGCCGGGGGCAGGGGCGGTCAGATACGCAGTATTTT	CASSRGQGRSDTQYF
TRBV6-5	TRBJ2-7	few	TRBD2	TGTGCCAGCAGTTCTAGCGGAGCTCAATACGAGCAGTACTTC	CASSSSGAQYEQYF
TRBV27	TRBJ2-7	NA	NA	TGTGCCAGCCGAGATGTGGATTCCTACGAGCAGTACTTC	CASRDVDSYEQYF